These 21 T cell receptor beta chains came from one sample sequenced in a study of blood T cell repertoires in COVID-19. Generated by immunoSEQ multiplex PCR, the TCRdb table keeps only in-frame clones and is missing some. Of approximately 220,000 clones listed, 85% are singletons. Sequencing used PBMCs or T cells enriched from blood (not recorded which). These receptors originate from a man in his forties or fifties who had recovered from COVID-19.

The chain recombines TRBV7-6 with TRBJ2-1; TRBD2 agrees at 10 bases. Losses at the gene ends were 5 bases for V and 4 bases for J; bases not matched to a gene: 5. Germline values: CDR1 SGHVS, CDR2 FNYEAQ. The CDR3 runs to 15 residues. CDR3: CASSLGLAVYNEQFF. The CDR3 DNA sequence: TGTGCCAGCAGCCTTGGACTAGCGGTTTACAATGAGCAGTTCTTC. Together with reference TRBV7-6 and TRBJ2-1, the CDR3 gives the full variable domain: GAGVSQSPRYKVTKRGQDVALRCDPISGHVSLYWYRQALGQGPEFLTYFNYEAQQDKSGLPNDRFSAERPEGSISTLTIQRTEQRDSAMYRCASSLGLAVYNEQFFGPGTRLTVL.

This chain joins TRBV2 and TRBJ2-5; 13 nucleotides line up with TRBD2. Looked up from germline, CDR1 is SNHLY and CDR2 is FYNNEI. With V trimmed by 4 bases and J by 6 bases, 2 bases remained unmatched. The CDR3 contains 14 residues. The CDR3 loop reads CASSGTSGSQTQYF. The CDR3 DNA follows: TGTGCCAGCAGTGGGACTAGCGGGAGCCAGACCCAGTACTTC. The whole variable domain, remainder taken from reference TRBV2 and TRBJ2-5, is EPEVTQTPSHQVTQMGQEVILRCVPISNHLYFYWYRQILGQKVEFLVSFYNNEISEKSEIFDDQFSVERPDGSNFTLKIRSTKLEDSAMYFCASSGTSGSQTQYFGPGTRLLVL.

The chain joins TRBV9 to TRBJ2-7, with D possibly matching TRBD1 (6 bases). This CDR3 has 14 amino acids. V lost 3 bases to trimming and J lost 0 bases, with 10 bases between them. CDR1 and CDR2 from the germline V gene are SGDLS and YYNGEE. CDR3 coding DNA: TGTGCCAGCAGCGGCCGGGACACCTCCTACGAGCAGTACTTC. This codes for CASSGRDTSYEQYF.

The V gene is TRBV13, the J gene TRBJ2-7; maybe TRBD2 (6 bases). V was shortened by 1 base and J by 2 bases, with 9 bases between the two germline ends. The CDR3 totals 14 residues. Germline V gene sequence: CDR1 PRHDT, CDR2 FYEKMQ (reference sequence). CDR3 nucleotides: TGTGCCAGCAGCTTAGTCCGGGAGACCTACGAGCAGTACTTC. It is translated as CASSLVRETYEQYF. Variable domain in full (rest from reference TRBV13 and TRBJ2-7): AAGVIQSPRHLIKEKRETATLKCYPIPRHDTVYWYQQGPGQDPQFLISFYEKMQSDKGSIPDRFSAQQFSDYHSELNMSSLELGDSALYFCASSLVRETYEQYFGPGTRLTVT.

The J gene is TRBJ2-3, the V gene TRBV30, with 9 bases fitting TRBD2. V was clipped by 3 bases and J by 0 bases; unmatched bases: 4. Germline-derived CDR1 and CDR2 are GTSNPN and SVGIG (reference sequence). The CDR3 covers 15 residues. This CDR3 reads CAWRTGLASTDTQYF. The CDR3 DNA follows: TGTGCCTGGAGGACGGGACTAGCAAGCACAGATACGCAGTATTTT.

The rearrangement links TRBV10-3 to TRBJ1-1; D possibly corresponds to TRBD1 (6 bases). The V end was cut by 0 bases, the J end by 4 bases, with 15 bases between. Per germline, CDR1 ENHRY and CDR2 SYGVKD. The length of the CDR3 is 16 residues. CDR3 bases: TGTGCCATCAGTGAGTCTCGGGGGGCGGTTGGCACTGAAGCTTTCTTT. This translates into CAISESRGAVGTEAFF.

This rearrangement joins TRBV28 to TRBJ2-7; 7 bases match TRBD1. The germline gives CDR1 MDHEN, CDR2 SYDVKM. The CDR3 contains 15 residues. V was clipped by 6 bases and J by 1 base; unmatched bases: 9. The CDR3: CASSPPGGRSYEQYF. CDR3 DNA sequence: TGTGCCAGCAGCCCCCCAGGGGGTCGATCCTACGAGCAGTACTTC.

V gene TRBV7-9 combines with J gene TRBJ2-5; 9 nucleotides agree with TRBD1. Trimming took 10 bases from V and 3 from J; bases not matched to a gene: 9. Per the germline V gene, CDR1 is SEHNR and CDR2 is FQNEAQ (reference sequence). The CDR3 is 14 residues long. DNA for the CDR3: TGTGCCATCCAATTCCGGGACAGGGAAGAGACCCAGTACTTC. Its translation is CAIQFRDREETQYF.

The J gene is TRBJ1-2, the V gene TRBV18; TRBD1 matches at 8 bases. This CDR3 is built from 15 residues. Germline CDR1 and CDR2: KGHSH and LQKENI. The V gene end was trimmed by 3 bases and the J gene end by 5 bases; junction bases not matched to a gene: 8. CDR3 nucleotide sequence: TGTGCCAGCTCACCGGCGCAGGGGGCCGGTTATGGCTACACCTTC. This codes for CASSPAQGAGYGYTF. Full variable domain (missing parts from reference TRBV18 and TRBJ1-2): NAGVMQNPRHLVRRRGQEARLRCSPMKGHSHVYWYRQLPEEGLKFMVYLQKENIIDESGMPKERFSAEFPKEGPSILRIQQVVRGDSAAYFCASSPAQGAGYGYTFGSGTRLTVV.

This rearrangement joins TRBV6-1 to TRBJ1-5; 8 bases match TRBD1. Germline V gene sequence: CDR1 MNHNS, CDR2 SASEGT. The V and J ends lost 4 bases and 1 base, in that order; junction bases with no gene match: 6. This CDR3 has 16 amino acids. The CDR3 is CASSGQGSLSNQPQHF. For the CDR3, the DNA is TGTGCCAGCAGTGGACAGGGGTCTTTGAGCAATCAGCCCCAGCATTTT.

The chain uses TRBV5-5 and TRBJ1-2, with D unresolved. The CDR3 is 14 residues long. Germline V CDR1 and CDR2: SGHKS, YYEKEE (reference sequence). With 0 bases removed from V and 2 bases from J, the gap between germline ends came to 8 bases. The CDR3 DNA is TGTGCCAGCAGCTTGGTGGCAGAAAACTATGGCTACACCTTC. It specifies CASSLVAENYGYTF.

This clone was picked up one time. The rearrangement links TRBV2 to TRBJ2-7; TRBD1 agrees at 7 bases. V lost 5 bases to trimming and J lost 6 bases; unmatched junction nucleotides: 7. In germline, CDR1 is SNHLY, CDR2 FYNNEI. This CDR3 has 13 residues. CDR3 in amino acids: CASSTEGAGEQYF. The CDR3 DNA reads TGTGCCAGCAGTACTGAGGGGGCGGGCGAGCAGTACTTC. Filled out from reference TRBV2 and TRBJ2-7, the complete variable domain reads EPEVTQTPSHQVTQMGQEVILRCVPISNHLYFYWYRQILGQKVEFLVSFYNNEISEKSEIFDDQFSVERPDGSNFTLKIRSTKLEDSAMYFCASSTEGAGEQYFGPGTRLTVT.

The V and J genes are TRBV11-1 and TRBJ1-2, with 8 bases fitting TRBD1. This CDR3 has 15 amino acids. The V segment lost 5 bases and the J segment 3 bases; nucleotides outside the gene matches: 8. Germline CDR1 and CDR2: SGHAT and FQDESV (reference sequence). The CDR3 DNA follows: TGTGCCAGCAGCCCGCGACAGGGGACCTACTATGGCTACACCTTC. This encodes CASSPRQGTYYGYTF.

The J gene is TRBJ2-2, the V gene TRBV5-1; D perhaps matches TRBD1 (6 bases). The CDR3 consists of 15 residues. Trimming removed 3 bases from V and 4 bases from J, with 13 bases in between. Germline CDR1 SGHRS, CDR2 YFSETQ. The CDR3 protein is CASSSGHVLTGELFF. Here the CDR3 DNA reads TGCGCCAGCAGCTCGGGACATGTTCTCACCGGGGAGCTGTTTTTT.

This clone was detected only a few times. Other DNA sequences in the same sample also yield this CDR3. The rearrangement links TRBV9 to TRBJ1-3, with D possibly matching TRBD1 (5 bases). The CDR3 totals 12 residues. Germline values: CDR1 SGDLS, CDR2 YYNGEE. V lost 4 bases and J lost 3, with 5 bases in between. The CDR3 spells CASSRGGNTIYF. CDR3 nucleotide sequence: TGTGCCAGCAGCAGGGGTGGAAACACCATATATTTT. Using reference TRBV9 and TRBJ1-3 for the parts outside the CDR3, the full variable domain is DSGVTQTPKHLITATGQRVTLRCSPRSGDLSVYWYQQSLDQGLQFLIQYYNGEERAKGNILERFSAQQFPDLHSELNLSSLELGDSALYFCASSRGGNTIYFGEGSWLTVV.

This clone showed up just once. The J gene is TRBJ2-1, the V gene TRBV12-2; whether TRBD1, the table's D call, matches the DNA was not checked. TRBV12-2 is shown as a pseudogene. This CDR3 region has 17 residues. The CDR3, as DNA: TGTGCAAGTCGCTTTCGGCAGACAGCGAGCTCCTACAATGAGCAGTTCTTC. This codes for CASRFRQTASSYNEQFF.

V is TRBV7-3 and J is TRBJ2-5; D is uncertain. Germline CDR1 is SGHTA and CDR2 is FQGTGA. V gave up 3 bases and J gave up 3 bases, with 8 bases separating them. The CDR3 spans 13 residues. Written as DNA, the CDR3 is TGTGCCAGCAGCTTTCGCGGCGAAGAGACCCAGTACTTC. Amino acids: CASSFRGEETQYF.

This clone was found a few times. The sample has other DNA sequences that encode this CDR3 too. J is TRBJ2-7 and V is TRBV19, with 11 bases identical to TRBD1. The V gene's germline CDR1 is LNHDA and CDR2 SQIVND (reference sequence). Trimming cost V 6 bases and J 1 base; bases outside gene matches: 8. The CDR3 is made up of 16 amino acids. The CDR3 DNA follows: TGTGCCAGTAGCCCTTCCGGGACAGGGGGGTCCTACGAGCAGTACTTC. It specifies CASSPSGTGGSYEQYF.

This clone turned up a few times. This chain joins TRBV7-9 and TRBJ2-1; 11 nucleotides agree with TRBD2. The CDR3 sequence is 16 residues long. V shed 6 bases, J shed 7 bases, and the junction held 11 bases outside the gene matches. The germline V gene has CDR1 SEHNR and CDR2 FQNEAQ (reference sequence). The CDR3 DNA reads as TGTGCCAGCAGACCGAATCTAGCGGGAGGAAGGAATGAGCAGTTCTTC. It is translated as CASRPNLAGGRNEQFF.

This sequence joins TRBV30 and TRBJ1-4, with D possibly TRBD1 on 5 matching bases. With 8 bases removed from V and 12 bases from J, the gap between germline ends came to 19 bases. CDR1 is GTSNPN, CDR2 SVGIG, per germline (reference sequence). This CDR3 spans 12 amino acids. CDR3 in amino acids: CARNHGEGQLFF. The CDR3 DNA reads TGTGCCCGAAACCACGGGGAGGGACAACTGTTTTTT.

The rearrangement uses TRBV4-1 and TRBJ2-7; 7 bases are a match to TRBD1. Germline V gene lookup returns CDR1 MGHRA and CDR2 YSYEKL. The ends lost 8 bases at V and 4 bases at J; junction bases unmatched: 8. The CDR3 runs to 13 residues. CDR3 sequence: CASATDRTYEQYF. As DNA, the CDR3 is TGCGCCAGCGCGACGGACAGGACTTACGAGCAGTACTTC.